This T cell receptor (beta chain) was obtained from a study of siplizumab effects on memory and regulatory T cells. General study findings and limits: A naive or memory phenotype could not be assigned to roughly 80-96% of the proliferating CD4+ or CD8+ clones. Few alloreactive clones mapped to unstimulated subsets. Mean Treg-derived proportions of mappable alloreactive CD4+ clones were around 70% for siplizumab and around 29% for controls.

In regard to this clone: Its matching antigen is unknown.

Per-sample assaying covered roughly 10^5 TCR templates. TCRdb's table, derived via immunoSEQ multiplex PCR, lists solely in-frame clones and lacks some. Of roughly 100,000 clones detected, under 95% appear once; the ten largest clones hold approximately 0.32%. The sample comprised CD4+ T cells sorted from blood. The sequence derives from a human donor in good health.

DNA for the CDR3: TGTGCCAGTACTTTAAAAGGAGCGGGGCCGCCCCGAAGGCAGTACTTC. This encodes CASTLKGAGPPRRQYF. This chain uses TRBV19 with TRBJ2-7; 7 bases align to TRBD2. In germline, CDR1 is LNHDA, CDR2 SQIVND (reference sequence). The V segment lost 7 bases and the J segment 9 bases; nucleotides outside the gene matches: 21. The CDR3 is 16 residues long.